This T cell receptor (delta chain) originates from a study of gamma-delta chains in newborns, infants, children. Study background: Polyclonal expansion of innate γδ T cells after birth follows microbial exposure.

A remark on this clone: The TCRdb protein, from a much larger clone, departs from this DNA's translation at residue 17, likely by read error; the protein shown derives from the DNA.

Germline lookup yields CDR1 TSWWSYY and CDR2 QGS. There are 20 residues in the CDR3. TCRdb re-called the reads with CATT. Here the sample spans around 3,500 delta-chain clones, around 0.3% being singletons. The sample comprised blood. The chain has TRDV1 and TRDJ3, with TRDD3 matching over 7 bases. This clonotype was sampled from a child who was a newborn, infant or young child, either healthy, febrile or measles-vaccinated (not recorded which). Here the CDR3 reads CALGERTWGPPSWDTRRMFF. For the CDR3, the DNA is TGTGCTCTTGGGGAACGAACCTGGGGGCCCCCCTCCTGGGACACCCGACGGATGTTTTTC.